Listed below are T cell receptor beta chains from one sample, sequenced in a study of CD8 T cells in ankylosing spondylitis. TCRdb reprocessed the 5' RACE reads with MiXCR, giving one entry per CDR3 protein. This table holds 200,000 to 300,000 distinct CDR3 sequences, roughly 8% found once. Sequencing was done on a sample of blood, either unsorted or a sorted T cell fraction (not recorded which). The receptors here all came from a female donor with ankylosing spondylitis or in good health (not recorded which). Each CDR3 is given with its conserved first and last residue. The D gene is left open where the match is weak. Only part of the rows carry a size: once, few, many, or a class if the clone is expanded.

V: TRBV4-3; J: TRBJ2-3; size: many; D: .; CDR3: CASSQDMWSTDTQYF; DNA: TGCGCCAGCAGCCAAGATATGTGGAGCACAGATACGCAGTATTTT
V: TRBV6-1; J: TRBJ2-7; size: many; D: TRBD2; CDR3: CASSSGLAGTEQYF; DNA: TGTGCCAGCAGCTCGGGACTAGCGGGAACCGAGCAGTACTTC
V: TRBV12-3/TRBV12-4; J: TRBJ2-2; size: many; D: TRBD2; CDR3: CASSLGLAGGNTGELFF; DNA: TGTGCCAGCAGTCTGGGACTAGCGGGAGGGAACACCGGGGAGCTGTTTTTT
V: TRBV20-1; J: TRBJ2-1; size: many; D: .; CDR3: CSASHGLNEQFF; DNA: TGCAGTGCTAGCCACGGACTCAATGAGCAGTTCTTC
V: TRBV28; J: TRBJ2-4; size: few; D: .; CDR3: CASSLRSLLAKNIQYF; DNA: TGTGCCAGCAGTTTAAGAAGCCTTCTAGCCAAAAACATTCAGTACTTC
V: TRBV5-6; J: TRBJ2-7; size: many; D: .; CDR3: CASSLLGGANDEQYF; DNA: TGTGCCAGCAGCTTGTTGGGGGGCGCCAATGACGAGCAGTACTTC
V: TRBV28; J: TRBJ2-7; size: few; D: .; CDR3: CASAGVPYEQYF; DNA: TGTGCCAGCGCCGGAGTTCCCTACGAGCAGTACTTC
V: TRBV5-1; J: TRBJ1-1; size: many; D: TRBD1; CDR3: CASSLDGQGAEAFF; DNA: TGCGCCAGCAGCTTGGACGGACAGGGGGCCGAAGCTTTCTTT
V: TRBV18; J: TRBJ2-7; size: .; D: TRBD1; CDR3: CASSPSRDRTYEQYF; DNA: TGTGCCAGCTCACCTAGCCGGGACAGGACCTACGAGCAGTACTTC
V: TRBV4-2; J: TRBJ1-2; size: many; D: TRBD1; CDR3: CASSQGPGQGVYGYTF; DNA: TGTGCCAGCAGCCAAGGTCCGGGACAGGGGGTCTATGGCTACACCTTC
V: TRBV4-2; J: TRBJ2-5; size: many; D: .; CDR3: CASSQNDQETQYF; DNA: TGTGCCAGCAGCCAAAACGACCAAGAGACCCAGTACTTC
V: TRBV24-1; J: TRBJ1-1; size: .; D: .; CDR3: CATSDPRTDLNFF; DNA: TGTGCCACCAGTGATCCCCGGACAGACCTAAATTTCTTT
V: TRBV28; J: TRBJ2-7; size: many; D: TRBD2; CDR3: CASRGGWQLGEQYF; DNA: TGTGCCAGCAGGGGGGGGTGGCAACTAGGCGAGCAGTACTTC
V: TRBV29-1; J: TRBJ1-1; size: many; D: .; CDR3: CSVEPRTAEAFF; DNA: TGCAGCGTTGAACCAAGGACAGCTGAAGCTTTCTTT
V: TRBV11-2; J: TRBJ2-1; size: few; D: .; CDR3: CASSGGAGQLF; DNA: TGTGCCAGCAGCGGGGGGGCGGGACAACTCTTC
V: TRBV20-1; J: TRBJ1-1; size: many; D: .; CDR3: CSASGSNTEAFF; DNA: TGCAGTGCTTCAGGGTCGAACACTGAAGCTTTCTTT
V: TRBV9; J: TRBJ2-1; size: few; D: TRBD2; CDR3: CASSATGGATYNEQFF; DNA: TGTGCCAGCAGCGCTACGGGGGGTGCTACTTACAATGAGCAGTTCTTC
V: TRBV6-2/TRBV6-3; J: TRBJ2-1; size: many; D: .; CDR3: CASSYSTRALYNEQFF; DNA: TGTGCCAGCAGTTACTCGACTAGGGCCCTCTACAATGAGCAGTTCTTC
V: TRBV7-9; J: TRBJ1-4; size: many; D: .; CDR3: CASSLTAANEKLFF; DNA: TGTGCCAGCAGCTTGACTGCGGCTAATGAAAAACTGTTTTTT
V: TRBV3-1; J: TRBJ1-4; size: many; D: .; CDR3: CASSQDWGEETEKLFF; DNA: TGTGCCAGCAGCCAAGATTGGGGTGAGGAGACTGAAAAACTGTTTTTT
V: TRBV5-6; J: TRBJ2-3; size: few; D: TRBD2; CDR3: CASGDSGRGWGTDTQYF; DNA: TGTGCCAGCGGAGATAGCGGGAGAGGGTGGGGCACAGATACGCAGTATTTT
V: TRBV5-1; J: TRBJ2-2; size: many; D: .; CDR3: CASSWGTGELFF; DNA: TGCGCCAGCAGTTGGGGGACCGGGGAGCTGTTTTTT
V: TRBV12-3/TRBV12-4; J: TRBJ2-3; size: few; D: TRBD2; CDR3: CASRTGLAGADTQYF; DNA: TGTGCCAGCAGAACGGGACTAGCGGGAGCGGATACGCAGTATTTT
V: TRBV6-1; J: TRBJ1-2; size: many; D: TRBD1; CDR3: CASTGGVEGYTF; DNA: TGTGCCAGCACAGGGGGCGTGGAGGGCTACACCTTC
V: TRBV10-3; J: TRBJ1-5; size: .; D: TRBD1; CDR3: CAISGQDSNQPQHF; DNA: TGTGCCATCAGCGGACAGGATAGCAATCAGCCCCAGCATTTT
V: TRBV6-2/TRBV6-3; J: TRBJ2-3; size: many; D: .; CDR3: CASSYAPTRSDTQYF; DNA: TGTGCCAGCAGTTATGCCCCGACTAGAAGTGATACGCAGTATTTT
V: TRBV6-2/TRBV6-3; J: TRBJ1-1; size: .; D: .; CDR3: CASSSQARTEAFF; DNA: TGTGCCAGCAGTTCCCAGGCGAGGACTGAAGCTTTCTTT
V: TRBV28; J: TRBJ2-3; size: .; D: .; CDR3: CACSFPDTQYF; DNA: TGTGCCTGCAGTTTCCCAGATACGCAGTATTTT
V: TRBV5-4; J: TRBJ2-7; size: few; D: .; CDR3: CASSLQLGEQYF; DNA: TGTGCCAGCAGCTTGCAGCTGGGCGAGCAGTACTTC
V: TRBV4-3; J: TRBJ2-5; size: many; D: TRBD2; CDR3: CASSQDRGGGEETQYF; DNA: TGCGCCAGCAGCCAAGATAGGGGCGGGGGTGAAGAGACCCAGTACTTC
V: TRBV20-1; J: TRBJ2-5; size: .; D: .; CDR3: CSTLFQHEIQETQYF; DNA: TGCAGTACACTCTTTCAACATGAGATTCAAGAGACCCAGTACTTC
V: TRBV20-1; J: TRBJ2-1; size: many; D: .; CDR3: CSAKDQSNEQFF; DNA: TGCAGTGCCAAAGATCAGTCCAATGAGCAGTTCTTC
V: TRBV7-9; J: TRBJ2-3; size: .; D: TRBD2; CDR3: CASTLAGGGTDTQYF; DNA: TGTGCCAGCACCCTAGCGGGAGGAGGCACAGATACGCAGTATTTT
V: TRBV12-3/TRBV12-4; J: TRBJ2-7; size: many; D: .; CDR3: CASSLTIYEQYF; DNA: TGTGCCAGCAGTTTGACCATCTACGAGCAGTACTTC
V: TRBV5-1; J: TRBJ2-7; size: many; D: .; CDR3: CASSWGVPAGEQYF; DNA: TGCGCCAGCAGCTGGGGGGTTCCAGCGGGCGAGCAGTACTTC
V: TRBV4-3; J: TRBJ2-7; size: many; D: .; CDR3: CASSQDQPPHEQYF; DNA: TGCGCCAGCAGCCAAGATCAGCCCCCTCACGAGCAGTACTTC
V: TRBV21-1; J: TRBJ2-1; size: .; D: .; CDR3: CASSKVGYEQFF; DNA: TGTGCCAGCAGCAAAGTTGGCTATGAGCAGTTCTTC
V: TRBV7-9; J: TRBJ2-3; size: few; D: TRBD1; CDR3: CASITGTGGADTQYF; DNA: TGTGCCAGCATCACCGGGACAGGGGGCGCAGATACGCAGTATTTT
V: TRBV4-1; J: TRBJ2-3; size: many; D: .; CDR3: CASSQTGLGADTQYF; DNA: TGCGCCAGCAGCCAGACAGGCTTAGGCGCAGATACGCAGTATTTT
V: TRBV18; J: TRBJ2-1; size: .; D: .; CDR3: CASSRFTDNEQFF; DNA: TGTGCCAGCTCACGCTTCACGGACAATGAGCAGTTCTTC
V: TRBV2; J: TRBJ1-2; size: many; D: TRBD1; CDR3: CASSGDSLEGYTF; DNA: TGTGCCAGCAGCGGGGACAGCCTAGAGGGCTACACCTTC